One sample yielded the 9 T cell receptor beta chains listed below, sequenced in a study of blood T cell repertoires in COVID-19. The method was immunoSEQ multiplex PCR; TCRdb's version includes in-frame clones alone and lacks a portion of them. The table has tens of thousands of clones, roughly nine tenths seen once; the top ten hold under 5%. Sample: peripheral blood. The receptor set was obtained from a man aged 55 to 70 with active COVID-19.

This chain uses TRBV6-2 or TRBV6-3 with TRBJ2-7; 12 bases line up with TRBD1. Germline CDR1 MNHEY, CDR2 SVGEGT. The CDR3 loop spans 14 amino acids. V was pared by 4 bases and J by 3 bases, with 1 base of the junction left unmatched. The CDR3 is CASSWDRGLYEQYF. Here the CDR3 DNA reads TGTGCCAGCAGTTGGGACAGGGGGCTCTACGAGCAGTACTTC.

The gene calls are TRBV20-1 and TRBJ2-1; 9 bases line up with TRBD2. Germline CDR1 DFQATT, CDR2 SNEGSKA (reference sequence). After removal of 3 bases from V and 16 bases from J, the junction contained 10 bases not matched to a gene. The CDR3 is 12 amino acids. The CDR3: CSASQALREGFF. CDR3 bases: TGCAGTGCTAGTCAGGCGCTGCGGGAGGGTTTCTTC.

The V and J genes are TRBV4-2 and TRBJ1-1; the D is unclear. The germline gives CDR1 LGHNA, CDR2 YNFKEQ. Trimming pared 1 base from V and 1 base from J, leaving 4 bases between. CDR3 length: 13 residues. The CDR3 sequence: CASSQGQNTEAFF. The CDR3 DNA sequence: TGTGCCAGCAGCCAAGGGCAGAACACTGAAGCTTTCTTT.

V is TRBV15 and J is TRBJ1-5, with D unresolved. Deletions cut 0 bases from V and 5 bases from J, with 8 bases between. Germline CDR1 reads LNHNV; CDR2 reads YYDKDF (reference sequence). The CDR3 is made up of 14 amino acids. The CDR3 is CATSRDRVDQPQHF. For the CDR3, the DNA is TGTGCCACCAGCAGAGATCGGGTAGATCAGCCCCAGCATTTT.

The V gene is TRBV4-2, the J gene TRBJ2-1, with D hard to call. V lost 1 base to trimming and J lost 0 bases, with 7 bases between them. CDR1 and CDR2 from the germline V gene are LGHNA and YNFKEQ. The CDR3 is 15 residues long. CDR3 nucleotide sequence: TGTGCCAGCAGCCAAGGCGGTAGCTCCTACAATGAGCAGTTCTTC. It is translated as CASSQGGSSYNEQFF.

This clone was seen once. CDR3 sequence (DNA): TGTGCCAGCACGAGGGGGGGGTACGATGAGCAGTTCTTC. Its translation is CASTRGGYDEQFF. The chain couples TRBV6-5 to TRBJ2-1; the D gene is possibly TRBD2 (7 bases). V was cut by 7 bases and J by 8 bases, with 15 bases left in between. This CDR3 contains 13 residues. Per the germline V gene, CDR1 is MNHEY and CDR2 is SVGAGI.

The chain links TRBV15 to TRBJ2-1; 13 bases fit TRBD2. Unmatched junction bases numbered 6, after V lost 3 bases and J lost 7 bases. This CDR3 comprises 16 residues. CDR1 and CDR2 from the germline V gene are LNHNV and YYDKDF (reference sequence). In DNA form, the CDR3 reads TGTGCCACCAGCAGCGGACTAGCGGGAGTATATAATGAGCAGTTCTTC. Amino acids: CATSSGLAGVYNEQFF.

In its sample, this clone was seen once. The chain's CDR3 is CASSGGTGFNEQFF. CDR3 DNA sequence: TGTGCCAGCAGCGGCGGGACCGGTTTTAATGAGCAGTTCTTC. The chain couples TRBV11-3 to TRBJ2-1, with a weak D call TRBD2 (6 bases). This CDR3 has 14 amino acids. Germline CDR1 SGHNT, CDR2 YENEEA. The V and J ends lost 5 bases and 7 bases respectively, with 15 bases between them.

The V gene is TRBV9, the J gene TRBJ2-1, with 12 bases fitting TRBD1. CDR3 size: 15 residues. V dropped 0 bases and J dropped 7; count of bases not matched to a gene: 2. Germline CDR1 reads SGDLS; CDR2 reads YYNGEE. DNA for the CDR3: TGTGCCAGCAGCGTAGCGGGACAGGGGGCGAATGAGCAGTTCTTC. Its protein is CASSVAGQGANEQFF. The full variable domain, rest sourced from reference TRBV9 and TRBJ2-1, is DSGVTQTPKHLITATGQRVTLRCSPRSGDLSVYWYQQSLDQGLQFLIQYYNGEERAKGNILERFSAQQFPDLHSELNLSSLELGDSALYFCASSVAGQGANEQFFGPGTRLTVL.